This T cell receptor (beta chain) appears in the sequencing data of a study of blood T cells in healthy people across ages. A remark on this clonotype: Its cognate antigen is unknown. Germline and junction disagree at one end, which may indicate a read error.

The CDR3 has 14 residues. Germline V gives CDR1 LGHNA, CDR2 YSLEER. With a J-beta primer mix and a sample-barcoded 5' primer, a second PCR ran about 6 to 11 cycles. TCRdb reprocessed the 5' RACE reads via MiXCR and lists one record per CDR3 protein. The sample carries around 990,000 distinct CDR3 sequences, approximately 38% recorded once. Whole-study findings and limits: While age rose, TCR beta diversity per million T cells dropped in a roughly linear way.

Every donor gave approximately 10 milliliters of peripheral blood. The chain links TRBV4-3 to TRBJ1-1; D possibly corresponds to TRBD1 (5 bases). The source material was blood. This sequence was found in a young man in good health. The DNA for the CDR3 is TGCGCCAGCAACCAAGGGACCTTGAACACTGAAGCTTTCTTT. Amino acids: CASNQGTLNTEAFF.